These 10 T cell receptor beta chains were all obtained from the same sample, sequenced in a study of cytomegalovirus exposure and HLA in healthy donors. PCR primers comprised 60 Vbeta and 13 Jbeta primers. Profiled with immunoSEQ multiplex PCR; TCRdb holds only in-frame clones, not every one. Among 95,000 to 100,000 clones listed, roughly 79% were seen once. Sample: PBMCs. The receptors originated from a man aged 35-49 years in good health and CMV-seronegative.

The chain couples TRBV5-1 to TRBJ1-1; D call uncertain. V lost 0 bases and J 3 bases, leaving 12 bases between the germline ends. From germline, CDR1 is SGHRS and CDR2 YFSETQ. This CDR3 is built from 15 residues. The CDR3 loop is CASSLDRGEDTEAFF. The CDR3, as DNA: TGCGCCAGCAGCTTGGACCGGGGTGAGGACACTGAAGCTTTCTTT.

The rearrangement uses TRBV27 and TRBJ1-4; a possible D gene is TRBD1 (6 bases). Trimming pared 3 bases from V and 5 bases from J, leaving 10 bases between. The CDR3 is made up of 14 amino acids. Germline lookup yields CDR1 MNHEY and CDR2 SMNVEV (reference sequence). The CDR3 DNA reads as TGTGCCAGCAGTTTTTACCAGGGGAATGAAAAACTGTTTTTT. This encodes CASSFYQGNEKLFF.

V is TRBV12-2 and J is TRBJ2-5; the table's D gene call, TRBD2, was not cross checked with the DNA. The DNA end is more similar to TRBJ2-7, so the J call may be wrong. TRBV12-2 is described as a pseudogene. This CDR3 spans 13 amino acids. CDR3 loop: CARLRDSYYEQYF. In nucleotides, the CDR3 is TGTGCAAGGCTCCGGGACTCCTACTACGAGCAGTACTTC.

In its sample, this clone was seen once. The V gene is TRBV30, the J gene TRBJ1-5, with 7 bases lining up with TRBD1. CDR1 and CDR2 (germline): GTSNPN, SVGIG (reference sequence). The length of the CDR3 is 13 residues. V shed 2 bases, J shed 5 bases, and the junction held 3 bases outside the gene matches. DNA of the CDR3: TGTGCCTGGAGTTCTGACAGGGATCAGCCCCAGCATTTT. Translated, it gives CAWSSDRDQPQHF.

This chain links TRBV27 with TRBJ1-5, with 11 nucleotides matching TRBD1. From germline, CDR1 is MNHEY and CDR2 SMNVEV (reference sequence). Trimming took 5 bases from V and 3 from J; bases not matched to a gene: 15. This CDR3 contains 19 residues. The CDR3 DNA follows: TGTGCCAGCAGTCCGGGGACAGGGGGTAGGTTGGGATTCAATCAGCCCCAGCATTTT. It yields the protein CASSPGTGGRLGFNQPQHF.

V usage is TRBV13 and J usage is TRBJ2-7; TRBD1 matches at 9 bases. Looked up from germline, CDR1 is PRHDT and CDR2 is FYEKMQ (reference sequence). Trimming removed 1 base from V and 2 bases from J; junction bases left unmatched: 3. This CDR3 region has 15 residues. In DNA, the CDR3 is TGTGCCAGCAGCTTAGAGGGACAGGGTGCCTACGAGCAGTACTTC. It specifies CASSLEGQGAYEQYF.

V usage is TRBV7-3 and J usage is TRBJ2-1; possible D gene TRBD1, 6 bases. CDR3 size: 13 residues. Germline V lookup: CDR1 SGHTA, CDR2 FQGTGA. V gave up 5 bases and J gave up 5 bases, with 10 bases separating them. In DNA form, the CDR3 reads TGTGCCAGCAGCCGACAGGTTAACAATGAGCAGTTCTTC. It is translated as CASSRQVNNEQFF.

This chain uses TRBV28 with TRBJ1-2, with D hard to call. Germline assignment: CDR1 MDHEN and CDR2 SYDVKM. This CDR3 is 14 amino acids long. The germline V and J ends were trimmed by 8 bases and 4 bases, with 17 bases remaining between them. This CDR3 reads CASLEGWRTYGYTF. DNA for the CDR3: TGTGCCAGCCTCGAGGGTTGGAGGACCTATGGCTACACCTTC.

The gene calls are TRBV19 and TRBJ1-4; D gene ambiguous. This CDR3 comprises 14 residues. Trimming pared 3 bases from V and 7 bases from J, leaving 12 bases between. Germline V gene data show CDR1 as LNHDA and CDR2 as SQIVND (reference sequence). The CDR3 nucleotides are TGTGCCAGTAGTATGAGAGTAGCTCCTGAAAAACTGTTTTTT. This gives the protein CASSMRVAPEKLFF.

This sequence joins TRBV14 and TRBJ1-1; D is ambiguous. This CDR3 is built from 15 residues. V was trimmed by 0 bases and J by 4 bases, leaving 12 bases between them. The germline CDR1 and CDR2 sequences are SGHDN and FVKESK. The CDR3 nucleotides read TGTGCCAGCAGCCAAGATTGGGGTGGAGGCACTGAAGCTTTCTTT. It yields the protein CASSQDWGGGTEAFF.